This TCR beta chain derives from a study of shared T cell receptors in the human thymus. Some clones are missing from TCRdb's copy, which holds only in-frame ones; the method was immunoSEQ multiplex PCR. The data show 550,000 to 800,000 clones, 80% to 90% seen once. The sample also formed part of further work on human thymus T cells. That work adds: Thymic and blood repertoires appeared to carry a bias in their V and J gene usage.

This sequence originates from a girl less than two years old with a congenital heart defect. The sample was thymocytes.

Here the CDR3 DNA reads TGTGCCAGCAGCTTAACAGGGTGGGGAAACCACTATGGCTACACCTTC. This translates into CASSLTGWGNHYGYTF. The chain has TRBV5-4 and TRBJ1-2; D might be TRBD1 (6 bases). V lost 2 bases and J 3 bases, leaving 17 bases between the germline ends. The CDR3 spans 16 residues. Germline V lookup: CDR1 SGHNT, CDR2 YYREEE (reference sequence).